One and the same sample provided the 15 T cell receptor beta chains below, sequenced in a study of beta chain features in type 1 diabetes. Since all of the isolated RNA was reverse transcribed, expressed TCRB transcripts were what got sequenced. Repertoires were generated with immunoSEQ multiplex PCR, while TCRdb's copy carries only in-frame clones and drops some. The sample records some 270,000 clones, over 12% being singletons. The sequenced material came from naive CD4+ T cells from blood. These TCRs come from a middle-aged woman in good health.

This clone has more than one count but fewer than ten. V and J are TRBV4-1 and TRBJ1-2, with TRBD1 matching over 7 bases. V dropped 3 bases and J dropped 5; count of bases not matched to a gene: 9. Looked up from germline, CDR1 is MGHRA and CDR2 is YSYEKL. The CDR3 is made up of 15 amino acids. CDR3 sequence reads: CASSQGDREWYGYTF. The CDR3, as DNA: TGCGCCAGCAGCCAGGGAGACAGGGAATGGTATGGCTACACCTTC.

The sample holds a few counts of this clone. The genes are TRBV11-2 and TRBJ2-3; 8 positions agree with TRBD2. V was clipped by 1 base and J by 2 bases; unmatched bases: 2. Germline values: CDR1 SGHAT, CDR2 FQNNGV. The CDR3 runs to 15 residues. DNA of the CDR3: TGTGCCAGCAGCTTAGCGGGGGGGACCACAGATACGCAGTATTTT. Protein: CASSLAGGTTDTQYF.

The chain carries TRBV11-2 and TRBJ2-3; 7 positions agree with TRBD2. Germline loops: CDR1 SGHAT, CDR2 FQNNGV. The J segment lost 1 base and the V segment lost 2 bases, leaving 3 bases of the junction unmatched. This CDR3 is 15 amino acids long. CDR3 bases: TGTGCCAGCAGCTTAATGCTAGCGGGCACAGATACGCAGTATTTT. Its protein product is CASSLMLAGTDTQYF.

This clone was found a few times. The V call is TRBV11-2, the J call TRBJ2-1, with 10 bases fitting TRBD2. The CDR3 has 16 residues. Per germline, CDR1 SGHAT and CDR2 FQNNGV. J lost 3 bases, V lost 5 bases, and 7 bases had no gene match. The CDR3 sequence is CASSPIAGGRYNEQFF. CDR3 nucleotide sequence: TGTGCCAGCAGCCCCATAGCGGGGGGCCGCTACAATGAGCAGTTCTTC.

This chain uses TRBV29-1 with TRBJ2-2, with 9 nucleotides matching TRBD2. Germline loops: CDR1 SQVTM, CDR2 ANQGSEA. This CDR3 has 14 residues. The CDR3 region has the DNA TGCAGTGCGCGGGGGGGGACGAACACCGGGGAGCTGTTTTTT. The encoded protein is CSARGGTNTGELFF.

This clone was seen more than once but under ten times. V is TRBV6-6 and J is TRBJ1-5; a possible D gene is TRBD1 (5 bases). Trimming removed 2 bases from V and 6 bases from J, with 14 bases in between. The CDR3 extends over 15 amino acids. Germline CDR1 and CDR2: MNHNY and SVGAGI (reference sequence). The CDR3 region is CASSYRESQGQPQHF. CDR3 coding DNA: TGTGCCAGCAGTTACCGGGAGAGCCAGGGTCAGCCCCAGCATTTT.

This clone has just a few counts. This chain joins TRBV2 and TRBJ1-1, with a weak D call TRBD1 (5 bases). V shed 3 bases and J shed 11 bases, with 13 bases lying between them. The CDR3 spans 12 residues. Germline CDR1 is SNHLY and CDR2 is FYNNEI. The CDR3 coding sequence is TGTGCCAGCAGTGACAGGGTCCCTGGGGCTTTCTTT. Its translation: CASSDRVPGAFF.

The rearrangement joins TRBV9 to TRBJ2-7, with D perhaps TRBD1 (5 bases). CDR3 length: 16 amino acids. CDR1 SGDLS and CDR2 YYNGEE come from the germline V gene. Trimming shortened V by 2 bases and J by 5 bases, and 20 bases separated the two germline ends. This CDR3 is CASSVQPGKASHEQYF. In DNA form, the CDR3 reads TGTGCCAGCAGCGTCCAACCAGGGAAGGCGAGTCACGAGCAGTACTTC.

The chain couples TRBV19 to TRBJ2-7; 9 bases fit TRBD2. CDR1 LNHDA and CDR2 SQIVND come from the germline V gene (reference sequence). This CDR3 contains 14 residues. With V trimmed by 6 bases and J by 3 bases, 6 bases remained unmatched. CDR3 DNA: TGTGCCAGTAGCGCGGGAGGGAACTTCTACGAGCAGTACTTC. It translates to CASSAGGNFYEQYF.

There are a few counts of this clone. This chain uses TRBV29-1 with TRBJ1-2; a weak D match, TRBD1 (5 bases). The V gene's germline CDR1 is SQVTM and CDR2 ANQGSEA. Deletions cut 6 bases from V and 3 bases from J, with 8 bases between. This CDR3 comprises 11 residues. The CDR3 sequence: CSVDSYYGYTF. CDR3 nucleotide sequence: TGCAGCGTCGACAGCTACTATGGCTACACCTTC.

This clone appeared a few times. V usage is TRBV11-2 and J usage is TRBJ2-3; 8 bases fit TRBD2. This CDR3 is built from 17 residues. The germline V gene encodes CDR1 SGHAT and CDR2 FQNNGV. J lost 2 bases, V lost 8 bases, and 15 bases had no gene match. Here the CDR3 DNA reads TGTGCCAGCGGGACCTTAGCGGGGCGACGACTCACAGATACGCAGTATTTT. Amino acids: CASGTLAGRRLTDTQYF.

There are a few counts of this clone. The same CDR3 also results from other DNA sequences found in this sample. V gene TRBV5-1 combines with J gene TRBJ1-5; 7 positions match TRBD1. Germline V lookup: CDR1 SGHRS, CDR2 YFSETQ. The CDR3 has 14 residues. J was trimmed by 2 bases and V by 4 bases; bases with no gene match: 3. The CDR3 nucleotides are TGCGCCAGCAGCGCTGGGACAGGCAATCAGCCCCAGCATTTT. This gives the protein CASSAGTGNQPQHF.

The chain uses TRBV18 and TRBJ1-1; 7 nucleotides line up with TRBD1. V lost 5 bases and J lost 6; bases outside the gene matches: 6. This CDR3 is built from 13 residues. Germline CDR1 and CDR2: KGHSH and LQKENI. The CDR3 protein is CASSVEGAAEAFF. The CDR3 region has the DNA TGTGCCAGCTCAGTCGAGGGGGCGGCTGAAGCTTTCTTT.

The rearrangement uses TRBV9 and TRBJ2-2; no definite D call. This CDR3 comprises 15 residues. V was clipped by 0 bases and J by 0 bases, with 6 bases between them. From germline, CDR1 is SGDLS and CDR2 YYNGEE. CDR3 loop: CASSVAGSNTGELFF. The CDR3 region has the DNA TGTGCCAGCAGCGTAGCCGGGTCGAACACCGGGGAGCTGTTTTTT. The variable domain in full, with the rest retrieved from reference TRBV9 and TRBJ2-2, is DSGVTQTPKHLITATGQRVTLRCSPRSGDLSVYWYQQSLDQGLQFLIQYYNGEERAKGNILERFSAQQFPDLHSELNLSSLELGDSALYFCASSVAGSNTGELFFGEGSRLTVL.

Here the CDR3 DNA reads TGCGCCAGCAGCTACGGGCAGGGTCTAGGCCAAGAGACCCAGTACTTC. Translating gives CASSYGQGLGQETQYF. The chain joins TRBV5-1 to TRBJ2-5, with D possibly matching TRBD1 (5 bases). Germline V gene lookup returns CDR1 SGHRS and CDR2 YFSETQ. This CDR3 has 16 residues. Trimming took 3 bases from V and 1 from J, leaving 16 bases between them.